Included here is one T cell receptor (beta chain) sequence, with context. What it binds is not known. The entry originates in a study of read filtering for tumor transcriptome and immune sequencing. Study-wide findings and caveats: Correlation between methods rose after single-read clonotypes were removed.

The library was built from around 400 ng RNA with molecular barcoded adaptors for alpha/delta and beta/gamma chains. TCRdb used MiXCR to reprocess the reads, holding one entry per CDR3 protein. The profile shows about 45,000 distinct CDR3 sequences, approximately 19% of them singletons. CDR3 length equals 15 residues. V lost 5 bases to trimming and J lost 7 bases; unmatched junction nucleotides: 3. Germline V gives CDR1 ENHRY, CDR2 SYGVKD. This TCR was sampled from a donor older than 35 with multiple myeloma. The sequenced sample was a population of CD138-negative cells sorted from bone marrow. The chain uses TRBV10-3 and TRBJ2-2, with TRBD2 identical over 14 bases. CDR3 DNA sequence: TGTGCCATCAGTCCCGGGACTAGCGGGAGCGGGGAGCTGTTTTTT. Protein sequence: CAISPGTSGSGELFF.